This entry describes one T cell receptor beta chain. Per the germline V gene, CDR1 is SGHDT and CDR2 is YYEEEE. CDR3 size: 14 residues. The V and J ends lost 4 bases and 7 bases, in that order; junction bases with no gene match: 6. The sample belongs to a study of cytotoxic CD8 clonotypes in ibrutinib-treated CLL. In the study overall: Among responders, 24 were partial and 2 complete; after median about 70 months, around 15 stayed remitted and some 12 progressed.

Using immunoSEQ multiplex PCR, the repertoire was profiled, and TCRdb retains in-frame clones only, with some absent. The sample includes around 250,000 clones, around 70% seen only once; the top ten take about 16%. Specimen: PBMCs, collected after 24 months of ibrutinib treatment. This receptor was taken from a human donor with chronic lymphocytic leukemia. This chain links TRBV5-6 with TRBJ1-4; the match to TRBD1 covers 8 bases. In DNA form, the CDR3 reads TGTGCCAGCAGCCGGCAGGGGGCTTCTGAAAAACTGTTTTTT. This codes for CASSRQGASEKLFF.